Following are 21 T cell receptor beta chains from one sample sequenced in a study of Graves' ophthalmopathy and Graves' hyperthyroidism. TCR beta CDR3 regions were amplified from RNA transcripts. Second-round multiplex PCR came after a first-round RT-PCR that employed HTBI primers. TCRdb used MiXCR to reprocess the multiplex PCR reads, holding one entry per CDR3 protein. The data contain about 400,000 distinct CDR3 sequences, just over 15% of them singletons. The material sequenced was peripheral blood. The receptor source for this set is a woman aged 18-30 years with stable Graves' hyperthyroidism.

This clonotype was counted a few times. The genes are TRBV20-1 and TRBJ1-5, with TRBD1 identical over 7 bases. The CDR3 totals 14 residues. Germline V lookup: CDR1 DFQATT, CDR2 SNEGSKA (reference sequence). With 3 bases clipped from V and 4 bases from J, the junction kept 6 bases outside the gene matches. The CDR3 DNA follows: TGCAGTGCTAGCGGGGGACAGAGAAATCAGCCCCAGCATTTT. Residues: CSASGGQRNQPQHF.

This clonotype was seen repeatedly, ten times or more. V is TRBV27 and J is TRBJ1-5, with D tentatively TRBD1 (6 bases). The CDR3 runs to 11 residues. Trimming left V 9 bases short and J 7 bases short, with 10 bases between. Germline values: CDR1 MNHEY, CDR2 SMNVEV (reference sequence). In DNA form, the CDR3 reads TGTGCCAGATCCGGGGGCCAGCCCCAGCATTTT. Amino acids: CARSGGQPQHF.

The V gene is TRBV27, the J gene TRBJ2-5, with TRBD2 as a possible D gene (6 bases). Germline assignment: CDR1 MNHEY and CDR2 SMNVEV (reference sequence). Trimming left V 5 bases short and J 5 bases short, with 18 bases between. The CDR3 has 15 amino acids. The CDR3 nucleotides read TGTGCCAGCAGTCATGGCATATGGAGGGAGGAGACCCAGTACTTC. Amino acids: CASSHGIWREETQYF.

The chain recombines TRBV28 with TRBJ2-5; tentative D call: TRBD2 (5 bases). Germline V gene data show CDR1 as MDHEN and CDR2 as SYDVKM. The V end was cut by 1 base, the J end by 5 bases, with 11 bases between. The CDR3 is 14 residues long. The CDR3 sequence: CASSLSGRKETQYF. CDR3 in DNA: TGTGCCAGCAGTTTATCGGGGAGAAAGGAGACCCAGTACTTC.

This clonotype was seen repeatedly, ten times or more. The genes are TRBV12-3 or TRBV12-4 and TRBJ1-2; no reliable D call. The CDR3 length is 16 residues. The V end lost 7 bases, the J end lost 0 bases, and 18 bases lay between the germline ends. CDR3 bases: TGTGCCAGCACCGGACGACTCTACCCCTCTAACTATGGCTACACCTTC. Protein sequence: CASTGRLYPSNYGYTF.

In its sample, this clonotype was seen many times. CDR3 sequence reads: CASRPGVTGELFF. The CDR3 DNA is TGTGCCAGCAGACCAGGGGTCACCGGGGAGCTGTTTTTT. This chain joins TRBV6-1 and TRBJ2-2, with D perhaps matching TRBD1 (6 bases). Germline-derived CDR1 and CDR2 are MNHNS and SASEGT. Between the trimmed V and J ends, which lost 6 bases and 4 bases, there was a span of 9 bases. The length of the CDR3 is 13 residues.

The table lists this clonotype with many counts. The chain carries TRBV12-3 or TRBV12-4 and TRBJ2-5; 10 bases map to TRBD2. The ends lost 6 bases at V and 3 bases at J; junction bases unmatched: 10. The CDR3 is made up of 16 amino acids. CDR3 amino acids: CASSPVTSGKEETQYF. Written as DNA, the CDR3 is TGTGCCAGCAGCCCTGTAACTAGCGGGAAAGAAGAGACCCAGTACTTC.

The count of this clonotype is one. The chain links TRBV11-2 to TRBJ1-2; a possible D gene is TRBD1 (6 bases). The CDR3 totals 16 residues. Per germline, CDR1 SGHAT and CDR2 FQNNGV. V lost 5 bases and J lost 4, with 20 bases in between. The CDR3 DNA sequence: TGTGCCAGCAGCGTAAGGTTTTCACAGGGACCCTATGGCTACACCTTC. This gives the protein CASSVRFSQGPYGYTF.

This clonotype was counted at least ten times. V gene TRBV5-4 combines with J gene TRBJ1-1; 9 bases fit TRBD1. Germline V gene data show CDR1 as SGHNT and CDR2 as YYREEE (reference sequence). The CDR3 sequence is 16 residues long. With V trimmed by 5 bases and J by 2 bases, 10 bases remained unmatched. CDR3 sequence (DNA): TGTGCCAGCAGGGGACAGGGCAATCGGGGCAACACTGAAGCTTTCTTT. Translating it yields CASRGQGNRGNTEAFF.

This clonotype appeared a single time. The rearrangement links TRBV7-8 to TRBJ2-7, with TRBD1 as a possible D gene (5 bases). Germline CDR1 reads SGHVS; CDR2 reads FQNEAQ. The CDR3 spans 16 residues. V dropped 1 base and J dropped 3 bases, with 16 bases sitting between them. CDR3 region: CASSLGLYQGVYEQYF. CDR3 nucleotides: TGTGCCAGCAGCTTAGGACTCTATCAAGGGGTCTACGAGCAGTACTTC.

This clonotype was picked up a small number of times. The gene calls are TRBV9 and TRBJ1-5; no reliable D call. The length of the CDR3 is 15 residues. Germline V gives CDR1 SGDLS, CDR2 YYNGEE. The ends were cut back, 0 bases at V and 5 bases at J, with 12 bases in the middle. The CDR3 DNA sequence: TGTGCCAGCAGCGTAGGGGCAGGATCTGATCAGCCCCAGCATTTT. Protein: CASSVGAGSDQPQHF.

This clonotype occurred many times. This rearrangement joins TRBV11-2 to TRBJ2-7; TRBD1 matches at 7 bases. The trim removed 3 bases at V and 3 bases at J, leaving 5 bases unmatched. The germline CDR1 and CDR2 sequences are SGHAT and FQNNGV. The CDR3 covers 14 residues. CDR3 residues: CASSLTGIYYEQYF. DNA of the CDR3: TGTGCCAGCAGCTTGACAGGGATATACTACGAGCAGTACTTC.

The chain employs TRBV11-2 and TRBJ2-7; D is ambiguous. The ends were cut back, 6 bases at V and 3 bases at J, with 12 bases in the middle. The germline CDR1 and CDR2 sequences are SGHAT and FQNNGV. The CDR3 contains 13 residues. CDR3 sequence (DNA): TGTGCCAGCAGTTTGTCGGACGGCTACGAGCAGTACTTC. This sequence encodes CASSLSDGYEQYF.

This clonotype was observed a few times. One end of the junction fails to match germline, which may point to a read error. The chain uses TRBV6-1 and TRBJ2-2; the D gene is possibly TRBD2 (5 bases). This CDR3 has 13 residues. Germline CDR1 MNHNS, CDR2 SASEGT. The CDR3 spells CASSPMNTGDLFF. DNA for the CDR3: TGTGCCAGCAGCCCCATGAACACCGGGGATCTGTTTTTT.

This clonotype was detected many times. The CDR3 coding sequence is TGCAGTGCTAGAGATCCTAGGCCGGGACGGGGAAACACCATATATTTT. This translates into CSARDPRPGRGNTIYF. This rearrangement joins TRBV20-1 to TRBJ1-3; TRBD1 is a possible D gene (5 bases). The CDR3 length is 16 residues. Deletions cut 0 bases from V and 4 bases from J, with 16 bases between. Germline V gives CDR1 DFQATT, CDR2 SNEGSKA (reference sequence).

Ten or more counts support this clonotype. The rearrangement links TRBV11-1 to TRBJ1-2, with 8 nucleotides matching TRBD1. Germline CDR1 and CDR2: SGHAT and FQDESV (reference sequence). This CDR3 spans 16 amino acids. The junction had 9 bases not matched to a gene; V was cut back by 0 bases and J by 6 bases. CDR3 nucleotide sequence: TGTGCCAGCAGCTTAGCTGCCTGGACAGGGTTCGATGGCTACACCTTC. Translating it yields CASSLAAWTGFDGYTF.

The rearrangement joins TRBV5-1 to TRBJ2-2, with TRBD1 matching over 12 bases. V was pared by 4 bases and J by 5 bases, with 9 bases of the junction left unmatched. The CDR3 length is 17 residues. Per the germline V gene, CDR1 is SGHRS and CDR2 is YFSETQ. The CDR3 sequence is CASSRGDRGRVTGELFF. In DNA, the CDR3 is TGCGCCAGCAGCCGAGGGGACAGGGGGCGAGTAACCGGGGAGCTGTTTTTT.

With respect to this clonotype: A much larger clone lies a single base off, so this may be a read error. CDR3 DNA sequence: TGTGCCAGCAACGGCCACTATGGCTACGCCTTC. Translated: CASNGHYGYAF. This sequence joins TRBV6-1 and TRBJ1-2; D not resolved. This CDR3 is built from 11 residues. Germline CDR1 MNHNS, CDR2 SASEGT.

This clonotype came up a few times. In nucleotides, the CDR3 is TGTGCCAGCAGCCTATTAGGGGGGAAAAACACCGGGGAGCTGTTTTTT. Residues: CASSLLGGKNTGELFF. V usage is TRBV3-1 and J usage is TRBJ2-2; either TRBD1 or TRBD2 may fit D (6 bases each). The germline V gene encodes CDR1 LGHDT and CDR2 YNNKEL (reference sequence). This CDR3 contains 16 residues. V was pared by 4 bases and J by 2 bases, with 14 bases between.

In its sample, this clonotype was seen many times. J is TRBJ2-6 and V is TRBV12-3 or TRBV12-4, with 7 nucleotides matching TRBD1. V lost 5 bases, J lost 2 bases, and 3 bases stayed unmatched. The CDR3 covers 15 residues. The chain's CDR3 is CASSLGGPGANVLTF. In nucleotides, the CDR3 is TGTGCCAGCAGTCTAGGGGGCCCTGGGGCCAACGTCCTGACTTTC.

In this sample, this clonotype turned up many times. The CDR3 sequence is CASSERLRGDGYTF. The CDR3, as DNA: TGTGCCAGCAGTGAAAGACTAAGAGGGGATGGCTACACCTTC. The chain employs TRBV6-1 and TRBJ1-2; TRBD1 might be the D (5 bases). The length of the CDR3 is 14 residues. CDR1 MNHNS and CDR2 SASEGT come from the germline V gene. The ends were cut back, 2 bases at V and 6 bases at J, with 13 bases in the middle.